This TCR beta chain was identified in a study of shared clonotypes between healthy human individuals. Overall study results and limits: Sequencing depth was a factor that was expected to affect clonotype sharing among donors.

This clone has a single count. Its antigen is undetermined. The donors, healthy adults who were HIV-negative, had experienced no recent acute infections or vaccinations. This CDR3 spans 12 amino acids. Germline V CDR1 and CDR2: KGHSH, LQKENI. V was clipped by 4 bases and J by 7 bases; unmatched bases: 1. Original methodology: Junction-only sequences produced by ImmunoSEQ had no quality scores, so filtering differed. The method was immunoSEQ multiplex PCR; TCRdb's version includes in-frame clones alone and lacks a portion of them. The V and J calls and clone size come from that table; D and trimming were worked out from the DNA. The profile shows some 980,000 clones, 70% to 85% of them singletons.

Sequenced sample: memory CD4+ T cells sorted from blood. The subset: CD45RA-negative fraction. The rearrangement uses TRBV18 and TRBJ2-7; TRBD1 matches 10 bases. The receptor's source is a man younger than 35 in good health. CDR3 sequence: CASSRGQGEQYF. CDR3 bases: TGTGCCAGCTCACGGGGACAGGGGGAGCAGTACTTC.